One sample yielded the 17 T cell receptor beta chains listed below, sequenced in a study of CD8+ T cells in alopecia areata. The sequencing template was cDNA reverse transcribed from extracted RNA. TCRdb's table, derived via immunoSEQ multiplex PCR, lists solely in-frame clones and lacks some. The repertoire holds about 64,000 clones, 40% to 55% seen once, with about 20% in the top ten. The treatment denotes: oral pan-JAK inhibitor, 5-10 mg twice daily. Sample: CD8+ T cells sorted from blood, taken between weeks 36 and 40, from a patient treated with tofacitinib. These receptors were taken from a human donor with alopecia areata.

V gene TRBV5-6 combines with J gene TRBJ2-7; either TRBD1 or TRBD2 may supply D (5 bases each). This CDR3 spans 13 amino acids. V lost 2 bases and J lost 9, with 15 bases in between. Germline values: CDR1 SGHDT, CDR2 YYEEEE. The DNA of the CDR3 is TGTGCCAGCAGCTTCTGGGGGACGCCGTCGCAGTACTTC. Translation: CASSFWGTPSQYF.

V is TRBV7-9 and J is TRBJ1-1; D not certain. CDR1 and CDR2 from the germline V gene are SEHNR and FQNEAQ (reference sequence). Trimming removed 8 bases from V and 0 bases from J, with 4 bases in between. This CDR3 spans 11 amino acids. CDR3 nucleotides: TGTGCCAGCTGTCTGAACACTGAAGCTTTCTTT. This encodes CASCLNTEAFF.

This chain joins TRBV4-1 and TRBJ2-7; perhaps TRBD2 as D (5 bases). This CDR3 comprises 13 residues. The V gene's germline CDR1 is MGHRA and CDR2 YSYEKL. Trimming shortened V by 1 base and J by 7 bases, and 11 bases separated the two germline ends. Here the CDR3 reads CASSQVTGFEQYF. Written as DNA, the CDR3 is TGCGCCAGCAGCCAAGTCACGGGGTTTGAGCAGTACTTC.

This rearrangement joins TRBV9 to TRBJ2-7; 9 positions match TRBD2. Germline V CDR1 and CDR2: SGDLS, YYNGEE. Losses at the gene ends were 0 bases for V and 2 bases for J; bases not matched to a gene: 3. The CDR3 extends over 15 amino acids. CDR3 in amino acids: CASSVGGGRAYEQYF. The CDR3 nucleotides are TGTGCCAGCAGCGTAGGTGGCGGGAGGGCCTACGAGCAGTACTTC.

V is TRBV7-8 and J is TRBJ2-7; D gene uncertain. Per germline, CDR1 SGHVS and CDR2 FQNEAQ. Trimming cost V 1 base and J 4 bases, with 8 bases left between them. The CDR3 is made up of 13 amino acids. The CDR3 DNA reads TGTGCCAGCAGCTTAGAGATGAGGTACGAGCAGTACTTC. This translates into CASSLEMRYEQYF.

The V gene is TRBV30, the J gene TRBJ2-3; D unresolved. The CDR3 sequence is 13 residues long. Germline V gene data show CDR1 as GTSNPN and CDR2 as SVGIG (reference sequence). V was cut by 0 bases and J by 5 bases, with 9 bases left in between. Here the CDR3 reads CAWSVLTVDTQYF. In DNA, the CDR3 is TGTGCCTGGAGTGTACTCACGGTAGATACGCAGTATTTT.

This clone was seen a few times. Other DNA sequences in the sample encode the same CDR3. This chain joins TRBV30 and TRBJ1-1; D remains unclear. Germline loops: CDR1 GTSNPN, CDR2 SVGIG (reference sequence). The CDR3 contains 12 residues. Trimming shortened V by 3 bases and J by 1 base, and 6 bases separated the two germline ends. Here the CDR3 DNA reads TGTGCCTGGAGCTTTGGGAACACTGAAGCTTTCTTT. Its translation: CAWSFGNTEAFF.

CDR3 in amino acids: CASSPWGYEQYF. Here the CDR3 DNA reads TGTGCCAGCAGCCCCTGGGGCTACGAGCAGTACTTC. The V call is TRBV7-9, the J call TRBJ2-7; D is undetermined. The germline gives CDR1 SEHNR, CDR2 FQNEAQ (reference sequence). The CDR3 totals 12 residues. Trimming took off 5 bases at V and 3 bases at J, with 8 bases between the two ends.

V gene TRBV29-1 combines with J gene TRBJ2-7; no clear D gene. The germline CDR1 and CDR2 sequences are SQVTM and ANQGSEA. The CDR3 extends over 13 amino acids. V lost 7 bases and J 2 bases, leaving 15 bases between the germline ends. CDR3 residues: CSAKIMDAYEQYF. The CDR3 DNA reads as TGCAGCGCGAAAATTATGGACGCCTACGAGCAGTACTTC.

This clone was observed a single time. V is TRBV7-9 and J is TRBJ1-2, with D possibly matching TRBD1 (6 bases). The CDR3 is 11 amino acids. V was pared by 10 bases and J by 8 bases, with 14 bases between. CDR1 SEHNR and CDR2 FQNEAQ come from the germline V gene (reference sequence). Here the CDR3 DNA reads TGTGCCATAGACCCAGGGGACGGCTACACCTTC. Translated: CAIDPGDGYTF.

This chain connects TRBV7-9 to TRBJ2-3, with D perhaps matching TRBD2 (5 bases). This CDR3 has 13 amino acids. Germline CDR1 and CDR2: SEHNR and FQNEAQ (reference sequence). With 4 bases removed from V and 6 bases from J, the gap between germline ends came to 11 bases. The CDR3 coding sequence is TGTGCCAGCAGCTCCCCTAGGGAGGATACGCAGTATTTT. Its protein is CASSSPREDTQYF.

The chain employs TRBV30 and TRBJ2-1; 7 nucleotides line up with TRBD2. CDR1 is GTSNPN, CDR2 SVGIG, per germline (reference sequence). J lost 2 bases, V lost 1 base, and 5 bases had no gene match. This CDR3 region has 15 residues. The CDR3 DNA sequence: TGTGCCTGGAGTGGGCTAGCGGTAACCTACAATGAGCAGTTCTTC. Protein: CAWSGLAVTYNEQFF.

In this sample, this clone is medium-sized. The junction and the germline gene differ at one end; a read error may be behind it. The chain couples TRBV30 to TRBJ1-2; D gene ambiguous. The CDR3 is 12 residues long. The germline CDR1 and CDR2 sequences are GTSNPN and SVGIG (reference sequence). In DNA form, the CDR3 reads TGTGCCTGGAGGGCCTGGGATGGGTTTCTTGCCTTC. It translates to CAWRAWDGFLAF.

The chain employs TRBV29-1 and TRBJ1-2; D possibly corresponds to TRBD1 (5 bases). Germline V gene sequence: CDR1 SQVTM, CDR2 ANQGSEA. Trimming took off 6 bases at V and 2 bases at J, with 16 bases between the two ends. The CDR3 contains 14 residues. This CDR3 is CSVGRTEENYGYTF. The CDR3 coding sequence is TGCAGCGTGGGACGGACGGAAGAAAACTATGGCTACACCTTC.

The table lists this clone with a few counts. The chain has TRBV27 and TRBJ1-2; 9 bases match TRBD1. The V and J ends lost 6 bases and 8 bases, in that order; junction bases with no gene match: 10. The CDR3 covers 14 residues. CDR1 is MNHEY, CDR2 SMNVEV, per germline (reference sequence). This CDR3 is CASSRRGDREGYTF. The CDR3 nucleotides read TGTGCCAGCAGCCGTCGTGGGGACAGGGAAGGCTACACCTTC.

This clone has a handful of counts. The V gene is TRBV7-9, the J gene TRBJ2-7; the D gene is possibly TRBD2 (7 bases). Germline CDR1 SEHNR, CDR2 FQNEAQ (reference sequence). The CDR3 runs 15 residues. V was cut by 5 bases and J by 6 bases, with 20 bases left in between. The CDR3: CASSLSSGRGPEQYF. CDR3 sequence (DNA): TGTGCCAGCAGCCTGAGTTCGGGGCGGGGGCCCGAGCAGTACTTC.

The chain couples TRBV29-1 to TRBJ2-6, with 9 bases lining up with TRBD2. Trimming cost V 4 bases and J 3 bases; bases outside gene matches: 7. Germline V CDR1 and CDR2: SQVTM, ANQGSEA. The CDR3 has 16 amino acids. The CDR3 DNA reads as TGCAGCGTTGCGGCGATAGCGGGAGTTGGGGCCAACGTCCTGACTTTC. It specifies CSVAAIAGVGANVLTF.